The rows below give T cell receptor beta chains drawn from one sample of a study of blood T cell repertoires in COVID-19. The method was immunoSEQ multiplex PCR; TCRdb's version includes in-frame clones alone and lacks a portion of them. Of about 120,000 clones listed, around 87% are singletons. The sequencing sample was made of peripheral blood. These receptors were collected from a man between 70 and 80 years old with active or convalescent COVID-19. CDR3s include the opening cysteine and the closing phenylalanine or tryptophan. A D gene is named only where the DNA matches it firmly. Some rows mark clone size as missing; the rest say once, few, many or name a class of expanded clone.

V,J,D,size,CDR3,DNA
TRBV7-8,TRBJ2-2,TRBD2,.,CASSELSGRTGELFF,TGTGCCAGCAGCGAACTAAGCGGGAGGACCGGGGAGCTGTTTTTT
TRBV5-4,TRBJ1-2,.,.,CASSPPQGSLDGYTF,TGTGCCAGCAGCCCTCCACAGGGTAGCTTGGACGGCTACACCTTC
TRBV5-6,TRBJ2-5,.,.,CASSLGLGTQQETQYF,TGTGCCAGCAGCTTGGGTTTGGGGACACAACAAGAGACCCAGTACTTC
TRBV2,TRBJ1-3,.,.,CASSRVSGNTIYF,TGTGCCAGCAGCAGGGTTTCTGGAAACACCATATATTTT
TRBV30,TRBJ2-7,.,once,CAWSGQVNYEQYF,TGTGCCTGGAGTGGACAGGTTAACTACGAGCAGTACTTC
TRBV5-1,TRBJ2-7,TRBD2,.,CASSLVAQEGSGRRSYEQYF,TGCGCCAGCAGCTTGGTGGCCCAGGAGGGTAGCGGGAGACGGTCCTACGAGCAGTACTTC
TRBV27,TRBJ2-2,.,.,CASRSGEGRLPGELFF,TGTGCCAGCAGGTCCGGAGAGGGCAGGTTACCCGGGGAGCTGTTTTTT
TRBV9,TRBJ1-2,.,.,CASSVTGGTNYGYTF,TGTGCCAGCAGCGTGACGGGCGGGACCAACTATGGCTACACCTTC
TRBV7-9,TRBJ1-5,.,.,CASSFDTQPQHF,TGTGCCAGCAGCTTTGACACTCAGCCCCAGCATTTT
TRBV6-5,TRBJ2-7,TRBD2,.,CASSYSASGSNYEQYF,TGTGCCAGCAGTTACTCGGCTAGCGGGAGTAACTACGAGCAGTACTTC
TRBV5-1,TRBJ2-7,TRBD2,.,CASRAPSGTSGINSYEQYF,TGCGCCAGCAGGGCCCCAAGTGGGACTAGCGGGATAAATTCCTACGAGCAGTACTTC
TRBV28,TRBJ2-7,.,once,CASTSRGLGSYEQYF,TGTGCCAGCACCAGCCGGGGGTTGGGATCCTACGAGCAGTACTTC
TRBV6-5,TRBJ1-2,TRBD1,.,CASSADRVHGYTF,TGTGCCAGCAGCGCCGACAGGGTCCATGGCTACACCTTC
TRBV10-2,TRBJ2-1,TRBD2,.,CASSTGTSQFF,TGCGCCAGCAGCACCGGGACTAGTCAGTTCTTC
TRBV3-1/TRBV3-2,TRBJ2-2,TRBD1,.,CASSKRQGGDAGELFF,TGTGCCAGCAGCAAGAGACAGGGGGGGGACGCCGGGGAGCTGTTTTTT
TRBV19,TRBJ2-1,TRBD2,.,CASSPGTSGSRVEQFF,TGTGCCAGTAGTCCCGGGACTAGCGGGAGTAGGGTTGAGCAGTTCTTC
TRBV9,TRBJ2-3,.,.,CASNVGGTDTQYF,TGTGCCAGCAACGTAGGCGGGACAGATACGCAGTATTTT
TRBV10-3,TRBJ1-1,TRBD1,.,CAIGKGQGGGNTEAFF,TGTGCCATCGGAAAAGGACAGGGCGGGGGAAACACTGAAGCTTTCTTT
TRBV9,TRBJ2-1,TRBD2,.,CASRSGGEQFF,TGTGCCAGCAGGTCGGGGGGTGAGCAGTTCTTC
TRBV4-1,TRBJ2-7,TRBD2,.,CASSQDPGLVFNEQYF,TGCGCCAGCAGCCAGGATCCGGGACTAGTATTCAACGAGCAGTACTTC
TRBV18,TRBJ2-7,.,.,CASSPPGTYEQYF,TGTGCCAGCTCACCCCCAGGGACCTACGAGCAGTACTTC
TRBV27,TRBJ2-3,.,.,CASSLFQGSTDTQYF,TGTGCCAGCAGTTTATTCCAGGGTAGCACAGATACGCAGTATTTT
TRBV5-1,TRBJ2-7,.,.,CASSVENSYEQYF,TGCGCCAGCAGCGTAGAGAACTCCTACGAGCAGTACTTC
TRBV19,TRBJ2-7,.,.,CASSPQTGRYEQYF,TGTGCCAGTAGTCCCCAGACAGGGAGGTACGAGCAGTACTTC
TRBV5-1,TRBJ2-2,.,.,CASSLATGNTGELFF,TGCGCCAGCAGCTTGGCCACAGGCAACACCGGGGAGCTGTTTTTT
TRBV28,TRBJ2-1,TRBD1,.,CASSFTGDEQFF,TGTGCCAGCAGTTTCACAGGGGATGAGCAGTTCTTC
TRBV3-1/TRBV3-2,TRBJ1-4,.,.,CASSQAQGPNEKLFF,TGTGCCAGCAGCCAGGCGCAGGGGCCTAATGAAAAACTGTTTTTT